This T cell receptor beta chain emerged from a study of cytomegalovirus exposure and HLA in healthy donors. General study points: Cytomegalovirus-associated TCR beta chains were listed, numbering 150 to 200. CMV antigen specificity of three CMV-associated chains was confirmed in vitro.

The method was immunoSEQ multiplex PCR; TCRdb's version includes in-frame clones alone and lacks a portion of them. Here the sample spans more than 85,000 clones, about 95% being singletons. The CDR3 is 16 residues long. In germline, CDR1 is SGDLS, CDR2 YYNGEE. Trimming removed 0 bases from V and 3 bases from J; junction bases left unmatched: 6. The donors were members of the validation cohort, which comprised 120 subjects and was separate from the first cohort of around 700 subjects. As regards this clone: Its antigen remains unknown.

The sequenced material came from PBMCs. This receptor was obtained from a young woman in good health and CMV-seronegative. The chain links TRBV9 to TRBJ2-3, with TRBD2 identical over 8 bases. The chain's CDR3 is CASSVVTGGLTDTQYF. For the CDR3, the DNA is TGTGCCAGCAGCGTAGTAACGGGGGGGCTGACAGATACGCAGTATTTT.